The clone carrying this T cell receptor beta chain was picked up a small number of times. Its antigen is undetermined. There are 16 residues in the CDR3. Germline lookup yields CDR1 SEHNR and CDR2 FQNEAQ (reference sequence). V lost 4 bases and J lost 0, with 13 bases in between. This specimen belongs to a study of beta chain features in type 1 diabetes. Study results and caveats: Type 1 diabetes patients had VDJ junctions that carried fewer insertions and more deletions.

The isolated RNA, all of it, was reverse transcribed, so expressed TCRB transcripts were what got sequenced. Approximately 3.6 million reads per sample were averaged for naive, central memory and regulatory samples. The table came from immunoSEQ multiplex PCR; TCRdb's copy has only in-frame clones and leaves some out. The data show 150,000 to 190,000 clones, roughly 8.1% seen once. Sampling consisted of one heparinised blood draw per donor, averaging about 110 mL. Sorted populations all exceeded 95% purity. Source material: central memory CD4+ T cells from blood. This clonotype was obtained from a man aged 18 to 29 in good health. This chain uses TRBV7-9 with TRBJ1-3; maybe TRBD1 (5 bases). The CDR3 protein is CASSSLGRTSGNTIYF. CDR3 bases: TGTGCCAGCAGCTCATTGGGGCGGACCTCTGGAAACACCATATATTTT.